Sequencing of this T cell receptor beta chain was carried out in a study of Graves' ophthalmopathy and Graves' hyperthyroidism. Study-wide context: Specimen type is peripheral blood, obtained at initial diagnosis before any treatment. Findings and caveats of the study: The authors also found most expanded thyroid clonotypes above 0.001 frequency in blood.

Germline V lookup: CDR1 LNHDA, CDR2 SQIVND (reference sequence). V lost 5 bases to trimming and J lost 3 bases; unmatched junction nucleotides: 6. The CDR3 loop spans 16 amino acids. RNA served as the template for amplifying TCR beta CDR3 regions. Following a first-round RT-PCR that used HTBI primers, a second-round multiplex PCR was carried out. Via MiXCR, TCRdb re-called the multiplex PCR reads, giving one row per CDR3 protein. The repertoire includes about 220,000 distinct CDR3 sequences, 20% to 25% of them detected once, and around 40% sits in the top ten. The table lists this clonotype with many counts. Its matching antigen is unknown. All donors with ophthalmopathy were recorded as having moderate-to-severe activity, CAS ≥3, NOSPECS ≥4 and a duration under 3 months.

The J gene is TRBJ2-7, the V gene TRBV19; TRBD2 aligns across 14 bases. Sequenced: peripheral blood. The clonotype was recovered from a woman between 45 and 60 years old with Graves' ophthalmopathy. CDR3 nucleotides: TGTGCCAGTAGTCCCGGACTAGCGGGAGGAATCTACGAGCAGTACTTC. This translates into CASSPGLAGGIYEQYF.